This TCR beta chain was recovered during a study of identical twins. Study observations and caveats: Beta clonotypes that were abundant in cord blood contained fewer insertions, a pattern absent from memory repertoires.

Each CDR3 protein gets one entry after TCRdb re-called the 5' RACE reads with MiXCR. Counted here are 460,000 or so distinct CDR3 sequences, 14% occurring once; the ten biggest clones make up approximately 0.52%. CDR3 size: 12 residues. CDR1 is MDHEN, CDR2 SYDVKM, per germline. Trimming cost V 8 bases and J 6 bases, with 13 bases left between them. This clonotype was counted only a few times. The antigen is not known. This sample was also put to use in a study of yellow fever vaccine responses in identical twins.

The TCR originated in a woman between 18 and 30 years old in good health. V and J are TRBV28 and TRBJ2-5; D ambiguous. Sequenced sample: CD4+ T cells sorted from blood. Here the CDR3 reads CASQTIRQTQYF. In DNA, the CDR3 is TGTGCCAGCCAAACTATTCGGCAGACCCAGTACTTC.